A single sample is the source of the 8 T cell receptor beta chains below, sequenced in a study of T cell changes during pregnancy in multiple sclerosis. Repertoires were generated with immunoSEQ multiplex PCR, while TCRdb's copy carries only in-frame clones and drops some. Found here are 60,000 to 65,000 clones, 92% of them singletons; the top ten hold approximately 2.2%. This material consisted of peripheral blood, taken in the first trimester of pregnancy. The receptor source for this set is a female donor with multiple sclerosis, enrolled in a pregnancy study.

The chain has TRBV10-3 and TRBJ1-2; a weak D match, TRBD1 (5 bases). This CDR3 has 14 residues. Germline-derived CDR1 and CDR2 are ENHRY and SYGVKD. The ends were cut back, 5 bases at V and 8 bases at J, with 18 bases in the middle. CDR3 protein: CAISLTRDSKGYTF. The CDR3 region has the DNA TGTGCCATCAGTTTGACACGGGACTCGAAAGGCTACACCTTC.

CDR3 sequence: CASSLSAGGGDNEQFF. The CDR3 bases are TGTGCCAGCAGTTTAAGCGCGGGAGGCGGGGACAATGAGCAGTTCTTC. The chain carries TRBV27 and TRBJ2-1; TRBD2 aligns across 8 bases. This CDR3 spans 16 amino acids. The junction had 8 bases not matched to a gene; V was cut back by 2 bases and J by 5 bases. The germline gives CDR1 MNHEY, CDR2 SMNVEV (reference sequence).

V usage is TRBV19 and J usage is TRBJ1-5, with D unresolved. Trimming removed 6 bases from V and 5 bases from J, with 11 bases in between. The CDR3 length is 13 residues. The germline V gene has CDR1 LNHDA and CDR2 SQIVND (reference sequence). CDR3 in DNA: TGTGCCAGTAGGGGATTCGGGGATCAGCCCCAGCATTTT. It specifies CASRGFGDQPQHF.

The rearrangement joins TRBV11-3 to TRBJ2-4; possible D gene TRBD1, 5 bases. The V end lost 7 bases, the J end lost 5 bases, and 12 bases lay between the germline ends. CDR3 size: 13 residues. Germline CDR1 is SGHNT and CDR2 is YENEEA. The CDR3 bases are TGTGCCAGCACCCAGGGTAAGGAAAACATTCAGTACTTC. This encodes CASTQGKENIQYF.

The chain carries TRBV7-2 and TRBJ2-5; TRBD1 is a possible D gene (6 bases). V was shortened by 5 bases and J by 1 base, with 11 bases between the two germline ends. CDR1 is SGHTA, CDR2 FQGNSA, per germline. The CDR3 runs 14 residues. The CDR3 DNA reads as TGTGCCAGCAGCCCGTTGGGGGCCCAAGAGACCCAGTACTTC. It encodes CASSPLGAQETQYF.

The rearrangement uses TRBV18 and TRBJ2-5, with TRBD2 matching over 9 bases. V lost 0 bases to trimming and J lost 4 bases; unmatched junction nucleotides: 12. CDR3 length: 18 amino acids. In germline, CDR1 is KGHSH, CDR2 LQKENI. CDR3 coding DNA: TGTGCCAGCTCACCACCCGAGGTAGCGGGAGAGAAGCGAGAGACCCAGTACTTC. It yields the protein CASSPPEVAGEKRETQYF.

This rearrangement joins TRBV19 to TRBJ1-5; D unclear. CDR3 length equals 14 residues. In germline, CDR1 is LNHDA, CDR2 SQIVND (reference sequence). Between the trimmed V and J ends, which lost 7 bases and 1 base, there was a span of 11 bases. Here the CDR3 DNA reads TGTGCCAGTACCCTGAGGAGGAGCAATCAGCCCCAGCATTTT. Amino acids: CASTLRRSNQPQHF.

This sequence joins TRBV14 and TRBJ1-3; 9 positions match TRBD1. There are 16 residues in the CDR3. J was trimmed by 2 bases and V by 4 bases; bases with no gene match: 6. Looked up from germline, CDR1 is SGHDN and CDR2 is FVKESK. The CDR3 DNA follows: TGTGCCAGCAGCCCTTCCGGACAGGGGACTGGAAACACCATATATTTT. It encodes CASSPSGQGTGNTIYF.